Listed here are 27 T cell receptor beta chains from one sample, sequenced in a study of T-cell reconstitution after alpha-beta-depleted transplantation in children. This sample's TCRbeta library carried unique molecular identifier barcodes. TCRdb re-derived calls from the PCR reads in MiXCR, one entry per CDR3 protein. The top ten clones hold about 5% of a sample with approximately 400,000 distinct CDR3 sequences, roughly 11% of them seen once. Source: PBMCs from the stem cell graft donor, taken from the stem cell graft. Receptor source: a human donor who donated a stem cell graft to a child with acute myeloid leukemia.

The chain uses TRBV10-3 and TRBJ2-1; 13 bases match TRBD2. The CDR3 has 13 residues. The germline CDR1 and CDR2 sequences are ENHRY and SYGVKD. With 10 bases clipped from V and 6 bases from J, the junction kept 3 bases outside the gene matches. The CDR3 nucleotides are TGTGCCACCGGACTAGCGGGGGCCAATGAGCAGTTCTTC. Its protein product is CATGLAGANEQFF.

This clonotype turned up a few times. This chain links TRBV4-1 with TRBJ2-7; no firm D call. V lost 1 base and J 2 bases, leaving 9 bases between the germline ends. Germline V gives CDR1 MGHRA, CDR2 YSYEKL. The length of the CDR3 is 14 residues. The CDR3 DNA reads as TGCGCCAGCAGCCAAGTTGACGGAACCTACGAGCAGTACGTC. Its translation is CASSQVDGTYEQYV.

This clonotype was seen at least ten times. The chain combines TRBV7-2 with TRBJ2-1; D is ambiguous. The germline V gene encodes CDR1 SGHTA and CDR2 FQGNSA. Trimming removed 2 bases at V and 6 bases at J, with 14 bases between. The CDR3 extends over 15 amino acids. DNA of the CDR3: TGTGCCAGCAGCTTACTCCAACTAAAGGGCAATGAGCAGTTCTTC. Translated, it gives CASSLLQLKGNEQFF.

The CDR3 spells CATSPPRPLTGANEKLFF. The DNA for the CDR3 is TGTGCCACCAGCCCCCCCAGGCCCCTGACAGGGGCAAATGAAAAACTGTTTTTT. The rearrangement uses TRBV15 and TRBJ1-4; 8 nucleotides line up with TRBD1. The germline V gene has CDR1 LNHNV and CDR2 YYDKDF (reference sequence). This CDR3 has 18 amino acids. V shed 5 bases and J 5 bases; nucleotides not matched to a gene: 16. Complete variable domain (other parts from reference TRBV15 and TRBJ1-4): DAMVIQNPRYQVTQFGKPVTLSCSQTLNHNVMYWYQQKSSQAPKLLFHYYDKDFNNEADTPDNFQSRRPNTSFCFLDIRSPGLGDTAMYLCATSPPRPLTGANEKLFFGSGTQLSVL.

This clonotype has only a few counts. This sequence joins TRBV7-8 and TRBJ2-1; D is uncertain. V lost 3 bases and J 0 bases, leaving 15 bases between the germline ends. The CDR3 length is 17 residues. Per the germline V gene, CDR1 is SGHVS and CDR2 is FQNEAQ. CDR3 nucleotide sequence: TGTGCCAGCAGCTTCCATACTTGGGGAAGCTCCTACAATGAGCAGTTCTTC. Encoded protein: CASSFHTWGSSYNEQFF.

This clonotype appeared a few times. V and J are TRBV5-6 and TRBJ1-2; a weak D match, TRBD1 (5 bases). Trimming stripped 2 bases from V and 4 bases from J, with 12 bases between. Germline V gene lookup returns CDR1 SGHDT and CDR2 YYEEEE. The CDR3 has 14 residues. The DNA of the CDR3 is TGTGCCAGCAGCTTCTTGGGACCGGGCTATGGCTACACCTTC. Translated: CASSFLGPGYGYTF.

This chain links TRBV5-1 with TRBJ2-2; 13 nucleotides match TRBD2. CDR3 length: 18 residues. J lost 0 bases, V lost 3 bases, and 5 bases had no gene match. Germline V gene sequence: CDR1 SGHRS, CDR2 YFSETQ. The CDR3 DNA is TGCGCCAGCAGCTGGAGGGGGACTAGCGGGGCGAACACCGGGGAGCTGTTTTTT. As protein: CASSWRGTSGANTGELFF.

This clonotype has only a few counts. The CDR3, as DNA: TGTGCCGCTTTAGGACAGGGGCGCAATGAGCAGTTCTTC. It is translated as CAALGQGRNEQFF. The chain combines TRBV10-3 with TRBJ2-1; 9 nucleotides match TRBD1. The V gene end was trimmed by 11 bases and the J gene end by 6 bases; junction bases not matched to a gene: 8. CDR3 size: 13 residues. From germline, CDR1 is ENHRY and CDR2 SYGVKD.

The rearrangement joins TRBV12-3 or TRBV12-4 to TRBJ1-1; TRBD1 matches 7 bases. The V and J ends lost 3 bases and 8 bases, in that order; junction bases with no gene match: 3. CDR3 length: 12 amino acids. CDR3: CASSFVGGEAFF. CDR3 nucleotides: TGTGCCAGCAGTTTTGTAGGGGGCGAAGCTTTCTTT.

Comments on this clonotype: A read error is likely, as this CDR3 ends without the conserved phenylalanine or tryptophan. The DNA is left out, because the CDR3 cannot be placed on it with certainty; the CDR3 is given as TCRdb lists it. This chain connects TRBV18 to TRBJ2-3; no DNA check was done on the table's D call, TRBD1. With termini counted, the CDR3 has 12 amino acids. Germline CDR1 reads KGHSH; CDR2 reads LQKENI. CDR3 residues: CASSPDRTSGRL.

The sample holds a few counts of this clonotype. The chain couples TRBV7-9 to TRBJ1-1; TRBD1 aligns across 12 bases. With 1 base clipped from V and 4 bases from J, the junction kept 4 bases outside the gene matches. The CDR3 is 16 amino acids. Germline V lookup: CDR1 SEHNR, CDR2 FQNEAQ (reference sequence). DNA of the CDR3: TGTGCCAGCAGCTTAGGGGACAGGGGGCGAGGCACTGAAGCTTTCTTT. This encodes CASSLGDRGRGTEAFF.

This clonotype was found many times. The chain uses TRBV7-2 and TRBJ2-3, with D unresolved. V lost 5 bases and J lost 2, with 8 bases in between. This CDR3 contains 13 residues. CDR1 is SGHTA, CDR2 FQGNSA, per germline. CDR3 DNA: TGTGCCAGCAGCACTTCCCTCACAGATACGCAGTATTTT. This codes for CASSTSLTDTQYF.

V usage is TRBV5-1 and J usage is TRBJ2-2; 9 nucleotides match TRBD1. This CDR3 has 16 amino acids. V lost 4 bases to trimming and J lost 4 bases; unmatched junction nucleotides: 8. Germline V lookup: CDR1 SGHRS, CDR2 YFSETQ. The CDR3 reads CASSQMGTGSTGELFF. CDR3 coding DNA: TGCGCCAGCAGCCAAATGGGGACAGGGAGCACCGGGGAGCTGTTTTTT.

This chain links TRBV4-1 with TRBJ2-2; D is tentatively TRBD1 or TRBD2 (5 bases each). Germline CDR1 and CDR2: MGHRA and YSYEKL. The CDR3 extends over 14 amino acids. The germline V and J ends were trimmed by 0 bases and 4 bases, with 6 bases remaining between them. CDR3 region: CASSQERGTGELFF. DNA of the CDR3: TGCGCCAGCAGCCAAGAGAGGGGCACCGGGGAGCTGTTTTTT.

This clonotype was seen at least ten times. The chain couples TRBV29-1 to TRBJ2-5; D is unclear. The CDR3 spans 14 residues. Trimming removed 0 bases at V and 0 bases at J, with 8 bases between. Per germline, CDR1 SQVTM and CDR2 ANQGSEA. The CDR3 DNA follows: TGCAGCGTTGAAGATTGGCAGTACCAAGAGACCCAGTACTTC. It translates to CSVEDWQYQETQYF.

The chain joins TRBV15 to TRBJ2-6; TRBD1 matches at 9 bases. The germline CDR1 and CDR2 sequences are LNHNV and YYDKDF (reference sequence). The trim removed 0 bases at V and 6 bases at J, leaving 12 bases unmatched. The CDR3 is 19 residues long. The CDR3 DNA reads TGTGCCACCAGCAGAGATCGCGGGACAGGGCTTTTGGCGGCCAACGTCCTGACTTTC. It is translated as CATSRDRGTGLLAANVLTF.

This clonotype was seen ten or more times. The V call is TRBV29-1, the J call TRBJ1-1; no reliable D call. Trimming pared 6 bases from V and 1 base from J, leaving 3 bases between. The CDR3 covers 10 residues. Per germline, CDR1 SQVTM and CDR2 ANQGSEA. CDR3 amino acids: CSVRNTEAFF. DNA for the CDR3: TGCAGCGTACGGAACACTGAAGCTTTCTTT.

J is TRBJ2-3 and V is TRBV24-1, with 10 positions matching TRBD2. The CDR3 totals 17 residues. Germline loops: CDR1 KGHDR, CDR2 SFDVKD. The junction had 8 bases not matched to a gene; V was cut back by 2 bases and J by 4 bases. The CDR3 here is CATSDSSLAGEADTQYF. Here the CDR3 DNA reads TGTGCCACCAGTGATTCCTCCCTAGCGGGGGAGGCAGATACGCAGTATTTT.

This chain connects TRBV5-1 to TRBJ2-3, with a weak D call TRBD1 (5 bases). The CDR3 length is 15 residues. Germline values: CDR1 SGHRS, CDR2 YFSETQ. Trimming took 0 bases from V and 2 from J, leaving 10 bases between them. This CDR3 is CASSLGGLLTDTQYF. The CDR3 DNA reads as TGCGCCAGCAGCTTGGGGGGCCTCCTCACAGATACGCAGTATTTT.

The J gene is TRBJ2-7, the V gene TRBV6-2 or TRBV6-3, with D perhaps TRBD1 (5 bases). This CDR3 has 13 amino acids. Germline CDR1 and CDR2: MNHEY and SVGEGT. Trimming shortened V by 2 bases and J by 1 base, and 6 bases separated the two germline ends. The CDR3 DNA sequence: TGTGCCAGCAGTTACAGGACATCCTACGAGCAGTACGTC. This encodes CASSYRTSYEQYV.

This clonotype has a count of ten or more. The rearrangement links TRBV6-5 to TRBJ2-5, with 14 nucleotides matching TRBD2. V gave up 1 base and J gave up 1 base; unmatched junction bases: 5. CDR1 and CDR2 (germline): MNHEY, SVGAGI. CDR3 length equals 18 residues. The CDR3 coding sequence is TGTGCCAGCAGTTACTTTCGGACTAGCGGGGGGCTCCAAGAGACCCAGTACTTC. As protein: CASSYFRTSGGLQETQYF.

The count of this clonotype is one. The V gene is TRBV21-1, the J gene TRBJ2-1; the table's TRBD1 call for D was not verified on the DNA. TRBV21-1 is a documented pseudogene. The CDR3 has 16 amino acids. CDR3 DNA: TGTGCCAGCAGGGAGCCCGGGACAGGGGGATACAATGAGCAGTTCTTC. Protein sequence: CASREPGTGGYNEQFF.

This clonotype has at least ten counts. CDR3 sequence: CSAEGSGKGNTIYF. The DNA of the CDR3 is TGCAGTGCCGAGGGGTCAGGGAAGGGAAACACCATATATTTT. The chain couples TRBV20-1 to TRBJ1-3; D may be TRBD1 (5 bases). The CDR3 consists of 14 residues. Trimming took off 6 bases at V and 4 bases at J, with 16 bases between the two ends. Germline V lookup: CDR1 DFQATT, CDR2 SNEGSKA (reference sequence).

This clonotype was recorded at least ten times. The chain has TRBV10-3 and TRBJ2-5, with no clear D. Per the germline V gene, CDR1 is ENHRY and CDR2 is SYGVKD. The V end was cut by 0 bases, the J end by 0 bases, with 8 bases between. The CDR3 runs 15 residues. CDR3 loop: CAISESKANQETQYF. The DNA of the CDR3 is TGTGCCATCAGTGAGTCGAAGGCAAACCAAGAGACCCAGTACTTC.

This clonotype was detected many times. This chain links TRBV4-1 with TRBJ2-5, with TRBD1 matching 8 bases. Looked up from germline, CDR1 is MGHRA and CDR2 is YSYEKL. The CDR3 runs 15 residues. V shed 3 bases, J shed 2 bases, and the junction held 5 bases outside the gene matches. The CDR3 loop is CASSQPDREQETQYF. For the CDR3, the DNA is TGCGCCAGCAGCCAGCCGGACAGGGAACAAGAGACCCAGTACTTC.

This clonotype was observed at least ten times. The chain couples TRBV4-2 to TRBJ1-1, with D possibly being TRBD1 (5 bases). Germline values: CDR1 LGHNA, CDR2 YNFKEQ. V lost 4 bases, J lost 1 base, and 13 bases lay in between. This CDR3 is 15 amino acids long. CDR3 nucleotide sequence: TGTGCCAGCAGCCCAAGATCAGACAGGAACACTGAAGCTTTCTTT. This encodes CASSPRSDRNTEAFF.

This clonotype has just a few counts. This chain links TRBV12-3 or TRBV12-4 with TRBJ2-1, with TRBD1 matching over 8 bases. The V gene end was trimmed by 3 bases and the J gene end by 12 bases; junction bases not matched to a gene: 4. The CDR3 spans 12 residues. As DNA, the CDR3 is TGTGCCAGCAGTTTGGTGGGACAGGCGCAGTTCTTC. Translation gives CASSLVGQAQFF.